This entry concerns a single T cell receptor (beta chain). Its matching antigen is unknown. Germline assignment: CDR1 SEHNR and CDR2 FQNEAQ (reference sequence). This CDR3 has 13 residues. Sorting was done in triplicate for each CD8+ T cell subset (approximately 300,000 cells each). Carrying UMI labels, the TRB cDNA libraries were prepared through 5' RACE. From the 5' RACE reads, TCRdb lists one entry per CDR3 protein and no DNA. In total, the table holds tens of thousands of distinct CDR3 sequences. This sample is drawn from a study of CXCR3-negative and CXCR3-positive naive CD8 T cells. Study-wide points: Comparably high diversity marked both naive subsets, whereas memory CD8+ cells had much lower diversity. CXCR3 expression partially decreased after cryopreservation; most assays used fresh PBMCs.

The chain is built from TRBV7-9 and TRBJ2-7; no DNA is available, so the TRBD2 call from TCRdb remains unchecked. Material: memory CD8+ T cells from blood. This TCR came from a human donor in good health. Some clones in this sample may be carry-over from other donors' samples. The CDR3 is CASRAGSVYEQYF.